These T cell receptor beta chains were read from a single sample in a study of blood T cells in healthy people across ages. MiXCR, run by TCRdb on the 5' RACE reads, gives a single entry per CDR3 protein. The sample has just under 900,000 distinct CDR3 sequences; more than 25% are singletons. The source material was blood. Source of these receptors: a woman older than 75 in good health. Both conserved end residues are part of each CDR3. A D gene is named only where the DNA matches it firmly. Clone size is stated in some rows and not others, as once, few, many or a class when expanded.

V gene: TRBV6-2/TRBV6-3; clone size: many; D gene: -; J gene: TRBJ2-5; CDR3 DNA: TGTGCCAGCAGTTACTCGAGGATTAGCGGAGGTGGAGAGACCCAGTACTTC; CDR3 protein: CASSYSRISGGGETQYF
V gene: TRBV27; clone size: -; D gene: -; J gene: TRBJ1-2; CDR3 DNA: TGTGCCGGCAGTCCAGACCTAAACTATGGCTACACCTTC; CDR3 protein: CAGSPDLNYGYTF
V gene: TRBV4-1; clone size: many; D gene: -; J gene: TRBJ2-5; CDR3 DNA: TGCGCCAGCAGCCTCGATGGTCGGGAGACCCAGTACTTC; CDR3 protein: CASSLDGRETQYF
V gene: TRBV12-3/TRBV12-4; clone size: -; D gene: -; J gene: TRBJ1-6; CDR3 DNA: TGTGCCAGCAGTCAGACCCTCAACGGTTCACCCCTCCACTTT; CDR3 protein: CASSQTLNGSPLHF
V gene: TRBV11-2; clone size: few; D gene: -; J gene: TRBJ1-6; CDR3 DNA: TGTGCCAGCAGCTTAGAGGCAGGGATTAATTCACCCCTCCACTTT; CDR3 protein: CASSLEAGINSPLHF
V gene: TRBV7-6; clone size: -; D gene: TRBD2; J gene: TRBJ2-5; CDR3 DNA: TGTGCCAGCAGCTCCTGCCGGACTAGCGAGGGACCACAAGAGACCCAGTACTTC; CDR3 protein: CASSSCRTSEGPQETQYF
V gene: TRBV27; clone size: -; D gene: -; J gene: TRBJ2-4; CDR3 DNA: TGTGCCAGCAGTTTCGGGGATCGCAACATTCAGTACTTC; CDR3 protein: CASSFGDRNIQYF
V gene: TRBV20-1; clone size: -; D gene: -; J gene: TRBJ2-2; CDR3 DNA: TGCAGTGCTAGAATCGGGGGTGCGAACACCGGGGAGCTGTTTTTT; CDR3 protein: CSARIGGANTGELFF
V gene: TRBV12-3/TRBV12-4; clone size: many; D gene: -; J gene: TRBJ2-7; CDR3 DNA: TGTGCCAGCAGTAACCGCGAGGGCTACGAGCAGTACTTC; CDR3 protein: CASSNREGYEQYF
V gene: TRBV21-1; clone size: many; D gene: -; J gene: TRBJ2-1; CDR3 DNA: TGTGCCAGCAGCCACCGGGACAGAACATACAATGAGCAGTTCTTC; CDR3 protein: CASSHRDRTYNEQFF
V gene: TRBV28; clone size: many; D gene: -; J gene: TRBJ2-4; CDR3 DNA: TGTGCCAGCAGTTTAGGCAGGTTGGCCAAAAACATTCAGTACTTC; CDR3 protein: CASSLGRLAKNIQYF
V gene: TRBV20-1; clone size: -; D gene: TRBD2; J gene: TRBJ2-1; CDR3 DNA: TGCAGTGCTAGAGGGTTGCCAGCGGGAGGCACCTACAATGAGCAGTTCTTC; CDR3 protein: CSARGLPAGGTYNEQFF
V gene: TRBV12-3/TRBV12-4; clone size: -; D gene: -; J gene: TRBJ1-2; CDR3 DNA: TGTGCCAGCACACCAGGGAACTATGGCTACACCTTC; CDR3 protein: CASTPGNYGYTF
V gene: TRBV6-1; clone size: many; D gene: -; J gene: TRBJ2-1; CDR3 DNA: TGTGCCAGCAGTGACCTGGGGAATGAGCAGTTCTTC; CDR3 protein: CASSDLGNEQFF
V gene: TRBV5-5; clone size: few; D gene: -; J gene: TRBJ2-5; CDR3 DNA: TGTGCCAGCAGCTTGGTGTCTAGCGAAAAGACCCAGTACTTC; CDR3 protein: CASSLVSSEKTQYF
V gene: TRBV11-3; clone size: many; D gene: TRBD2; J gene: TRBJ2-1; CDR3 DNA: TGTGCCAGCAGCCCGGGGGGGGCAGAGCCCAATGAGCAGTTCTTC; CDR3 protein: CASSPGGAEPNEQFF
V gene: TRBV28; clone size: -; D gene: -; J gene: TRBJ1-5; CDR3 DNA: TGTGCCAGCACCCTAGGGGGAAGGAGTCAGCCCCAGCATTTT; CDR3 protein: CASTLGGRSQPQHF